This T cell receptor (beta chain) was retrieved from a study of cytomegalovirus exposure and HLA in healthy donors. Germline values: CDR1 SGHVS, CDR2 FQNEAQ. The V end was cut by 0 bases, the J end by 6 bases, with 12 bases between. The CDR3 spans 14 residues. Worth noting for this clone: Its antigen is still unknown.

Researchers ran the PCR with 60 Vbeta and 13 Jbeta primers. Produced via immunoSEQ multiplex PCR; TCRdb's table is partial and in-frame only. The sample has 100,000 to 150,000 clones; 75% to 90% are singletons. Study-wide points: Compared with the approximately 680-donor mean, an Asian-associated ancestry cluster reportedly had fewer N-insertions, according to a later analysis.

The sequenced sample consisted of PBMCs. This TCR was recovered from a man between 25 and 39 years old in good health and CMV-seropositive. This chain connects TRBV7-8 to TRBJ2-7; no reliable D call. CDR3 sequence (DNA): TGTGCCAGCAGCTTAGCGGCCAGAGCTAGCGAGCAGTACTTC. As protein: CASSLAARASEQYF.